The present entry profiles one T cell receptor (beta chain) with its context. The CDR3 totals 14 residues. Germline loops: CDR1 MNHEY, CDR2 SVGAGI. Trimming removed 2 bases at V and 4 bases at J, with 11 bases between. TCRdb recomputed calls from the RT-PCR reads with MiXCR, one row per CDR3 protein. The sample holds more than 600,000 distinct CDR3 sequences, 13% to 15% seen once. The chain is built from TRBV6-5 and TRBJ1-1; possibly TRBD1 for D (5 bases). The material sequenced was memory CD4+ T cells from blood. The source is a female donor in good health, serving as a healthy control. The CDR3 DNA follows: TGTGCCAGCAGTTACGGAGGGGATGGCACTGAAGCTTTCTTT. This codes for CASSYGGDGTEAFF.